Below, 13 T cell receptor beta chains from the same sample are listed, as sequenced in a study of blood T cell repertoires in COVID-19. Measured with immunoSEQ multiplex PCR; TCRdb has only the in-frame clones, and not every one. The table records fewer than 250,000 clones, around four fifths of them present only once. The sequencing sample was made of peripheral blood. The receptors come from an older woman with active or convalescent COVID-19.

The chain joins TRBV19 to TRBJ1-5; 9 bases are a match to TRBD1. The germline CDR1 and CDR2 sequences are LNHDA and SQIVND (reference sequence). Trimming removed 5 bases from V and 4 bases from J; junction bases left unmatched: 6. CDR3 size: 15 residues. DNA of the CDR3: TGTGCCAGTAGTGCCACAGGGGGCCCAAATCAGCCCCAGCATTTT. Encoded protein: CASSATGGPNQPQHF.

This sequence joins TRBV19 and TRBJ1-2, with 9 bases aligning to TRBD1. The length of the CDR3 is 15 residues. Germline loops: CDR1 LNHDA, CDR2 SQIVND (reference sequence). V lost 2 bases and J lost 8; bases outside the gene matches: 9. CDR3 in DNA: TGTGCCAGTAGTATACAAGGACAGGGGATAAAAGGCTACACCTTC. This gives the protein CASSIQGQGIKGYTF.

The gene calls are TRBV12-3 or TRBV12-4 and TRBJ1-3; D gene ambiguous. The CDR3 contains 12 residues. The V end was cut by 7 bases, the J end by 2 bases, with 6 bases between. Here the CDR3 DNA reads TGTGCCAGCAATCGGGCTGGAAACACCATATATTTT. Translated: CASNRAGNTIYF.

This rearrangement joins TRBV30 to TRBJ1-2; 8 nucleotides agree with TRBD1. The V segment lost 4 bases and the J segment 0 bases; nucleotides outside the gene matches: 4. In germline, CDR1 is GTSNPN, CDR2 SVGIG (reference sequence). The CDR3 totals 14 residues. The CDR3 loop is CAWTRTGPNYGYTF. The CDR3 DNA is TGTGCCTGGACCAGGACAGGGCCTAACTATGGCTACACCTTC.

The chain recombines TRBV19 with TRBJ2-7, with TRBD2 matching 8 bases. V lost 3 bases and J lost 2; bases outside the gene matches: 9. The CDR3 is made up of 16 amino acids. The V gene's germline CDR1 is LNHDA and CDR2 SQIVND (reference sequence). The CDR3 loop reads CASSIAGSGTTYEQYF. The CDR3 DNA follows: TGTGCCAGTAGTATCGCCGGTAGCGGGACCACCTACGAGCAGTACTTC.

The chain has TRBV18 and TRBJ2-7; TRBD2 agrees at 14 bases. Trimming at V came to 5 bases and at J to 2 bases, leaving 8 bases not matched to a gene. The CDR3 covers 17 residues. Germline CDR1 KGHSH, CDR2 LQKENI. Here the CDR3 DNA reads TGTGCCAGCTCAGGGACTAGCGGGAGAGGAGGGCCCTACGAGCAGTACTTC. It translates to CASSGTSGRGGPYEQYF.

The DNA of the CDR3 is TGTGCCAGCAGCTTTTCAGGGGCCACTGAAGCTTTCTTT. Protein: CASSFSGATEAFF. The chain combines TRBV7-9 with TRBJ1-1, with D perhaps matching TRBD1 (6 bases). CDR3 length: 13 amino acids. CDR1 is SEHNR and CDR2 is FQNEAQ in the germline V gene (reference sequence). V lost 3 bases and J 4 bases, leaving 9 bases between the germline ends.

This chain links TRBV29-1 with TRBJ1-1; perhaps TRBD1 as D (6 bases). Trimming removed 2 bases at V and 5 bases at J, with 15 bases between. The germline V gene encodes CDR1 SQVTM and CDR2 ANQGSEA. The CDR3 has 14 amino acids. CDR3 protein: CSVERGGRDTEAFF. The CDR3 DNA reads TGCAGCGTTGAACGGGGGGGGCGAGATACTGAAGCTTTCTTT.

The rearrangement joins TRBV5-1 to TRBJ1-1, with 7 bases aligning to TRBD1. Germline values: CDR1 SGHRS, CDR2 YFSETQ. This CDR3 has 14 amino acids. J was trimmed by 13 bases and V by 0 bases; bases with no gene match: 12. The CDR3 sequence: CASSLGDRVSGGFF. CDR3 sequence (DNA): TGCGCCAGCAGCTTGGGAGACAGGGTTTCTGGTGGTTTCTTT. Looking up the rest from reference TRBV5-1 and TRBJ1-1 gives the full variable domain: KAGVTQTPRYLIKTRGQQVTLSCSPISGHRSVSWYQQTPGQGLQFLFEYFSETQRNKGNFPGRFSGRQFSNSRSEMNVSTLELGDSALYLCASSLGDRVSGGFFGQGTRLTVV.

CDR3 loop: CASSYPSGGSYNEQFF. The DNA of the CDR3 is TGTGCCAGCAGTTACCCGTCGGGGGGCTCCTACAATGAGCAGTTCTTC. The chain carries TRBV6-5 and TRBJ2-1; 7 bases are shared with TRBD2. Germline V gene data show CDR1 as MNHEY and CDR2 as SVGAGI. V was pared by 2 bases and J by 0 bases, with 4 bases of the junction left unmatched. The CDR3 loop spans 16 amino acids.

The rearrangement uses TRBV5-4 and TRBJ2-3; possibly TRBD2 for D (5 bases). Germline V CDR1 and CDR2: SGHNT, YYREEE (reference sequence). V dropped 3 bases and J dropped 0 bases, with 14 bases sitting between them. The CDR3 is 16 residues long. Written as DNA, the CDR3 is TGTGCCAGCAGCTCACTAGACCAATATAGCACAGATACGCAGTATTTT. It translates to CASSSLDQYSTDTQYF. The variable domain in full, completed from reference TRBV5-4 and TRBJ2-3, reads ETGVTQSPTHLIKTRGQQVTLRCSSQSGHNTVSWYQQALGQGPQFIFQYYREEENGRGNFPPRFSGLQFPNYSSELNVNALELDDSALYLCASSSLDQYSTDTQYFGPGTRLTVL.

The chain carries TRBV29-1 and TRBJ1-4; TRBD1 is a possible D gene (5 bases). V lost 3 bases and J lost 10, with 15 bases in between. CDR3 size: 13 residues. Looked up from germline, CDR1 is SQVTM and CDR2 is ANQGSEA. CDR3 nucleotides: TGCAGCGTTGACGGGTCCGGGGGGGGAAAACTGTTTTTT. The encoded protein is CSVDGSGGGKLFF.

The chain couples TRBV6-6 to TRBJ2-7; D is unclear. V lost 4 bases and J 2 bases, leaving 12 bases between the germline ends. The CDR3 runs to 14 residues. CDR1 is MNHNY and CDR2 is SVGAGI in the germline V gene (reference sequence). CDR3 coding DNA: TGTGCCAGCAGTTTGGGCACCCAACCCTACGAGCAGTACTTC. It codes for CASSLGTQPYEQYF.